What follows are 24 T cell receptor beta chains derived from one specimen sequenced in a study of blood T cell repertoires in COVID-19. Libraries were prepared by immunoSEQ multiplex PCR; TCRdb keeps only in-frame clonotypes and omits some of them. The sample has over 55,000 clones, 80% to 90% seen once. The specimen sequenced was PBMCs or T cells enriched from blood (not recorded which). These receptors originate from a woman in her forties with acute COVID-19.

CDR3 residues: CASSQTEGSSPLHF. The DNA for the CDR3 is TGTGCCAGCAGCCAAACGGAGGGAAGTTCACCCCTCCACTTT. The V and J genes are TRBV3-1 (or the pseudogene TRBV3-2) and TRBJ1-6; no firm D call. The V end was cut by 2 bases, the J end by 9 bases, with 11 bases between. The CDR3 extends over 14 amino acids. Germline V gives CDR1 LGHDT, CDR2 YNNKEL (reference sequence).

This clone was counted between two and nine times. The V call is TRBV3-1 (or the pseudogene TRBV3-2), the J call TRBJ1-2; TRBD1 matches at 8 bases. Germline CDR1 reads LGHDT; CDR2 reads YNNKEL (reference sequence). The V and J ends lost 2 bases and 0 bases, in that order; junction bases with no gene match: 5. The CDR3 has 16 residues. In DNA form, the CDR3 reads TGTGCCAGCAGCCAATACAGGGGGAAAACTAACTATGGCTACACCTTC. Amino acids: CASSQYRGKTNYGYTF.

V and J are TRBV6-4 and TRBJ1-5; 9 bases match TRBD1. The junction had 4 bases not matched to a gene; V was cut back by 6 bases and J by 1 base. Germline CDR1 MRHNA, CDR2 SNTAGT. This CDR3 contains 15 residues. The CDR3 coding sequence is TGTGCCAGCAGCGAGGGGACAGGGAGCAATCAGCCCCAGCATTTT. The encoded protein is CASSEGTGSNQPQHF.

The chain carries TRBV7-2 and TRBJ1-5; TRBD1 matches at 9 bases. The CDR3 has 16 amino acids. Germline loops: CDR1 SGHTA, CDR2 FQGNSA. The V gene end was trimmed by 6 bases and the J gene end by 3 bases; junction bases not matched to a gene: 9. The CDR3 sequence is CASSRTGTGSNQPQHF. DNA for the CDR3: TGTGCCAGCAGTCGTACCGGGACAGGGTCCAATCAGCCCCAGCATTTT.

CDR3 sequence reads: CASSVGQGGYGYTF. The CDR3 DNA reads TGCGCCAGCAGCGTAGGACAGGGGGGCTATGGCTACACCTTC. The V gene is TRBV5-1, the J gene TRBJ1-2; TRBD1 matches 10 bases. V lost 4 bases and J lost 4; bases outside the gene matches: 4. Germline CDR1 reads SGHRS; CDR2 reads YFSETQ. The CDR3 is 14 amino acids.

The chain has TRBV5-5 and TRBJ2-7, with a tentative D call TRBD2 (6 bases). Germline CDR1 SGHKS, CDR2 YYEKEE (reference sequence). The V end lost 2 bases, the J end lost 4 bases, and 13 bases lay between the germline ends. This CDR3 spans 14 amino acids. CDR3 in DNA: TGTGCCAGCAGCTTTGGGACTCGTGGGTACGAGCAGTACGTC. The encoded protein is CASSFGTRGYEQYV.

This rearrangement joins TRBV9 to TRBJ1-2, with D hard to call. CDR1 is SGDLS and CDR2 is YYNGEE in the germline V gene. The CDR3 is 13 amino acids. V lost 4 bases to trimming and J lost 8 bases, with 15 bases between them. The CDR3 loop is CASSPPGGIGYTF. In DNA form, the CDR3 reads TGTGCCAGCAGCCCCCCGGGAGGGATCGGCTACACCTTC.

This chain joins TRBV27 and TRBJ1-2; D gene unclear. The CDR3 runs 14 residues. V gave up 10 bases and J gave up 0 bases, with 15 bases separating them. The germline V gene encodes CDR1 MNHEY and CDR2 SMNVEV (reference sequence). DNA of the CDR3: TGTGCCACACGTCCGTGGCTAGCTAACTATGGCTACACCTTC. Its translation is CATRPWLANYGYTF.

The V call is TRBV4-2, the J call TRBJ1-6; D possibly corresponds to TRBD1 (5 bases). Germline values: CDR1 LGHNA, CDR2 YNFKEQ. Trimming removed 4 bases from V and 9 bases from J, with 19 bases in between. This CDR3 has 16 amino acids. The CDR3 nucleotides read TGTGCCAGCAGCCCCTCCCCCAGCAGGGTGGGTTCACCCCTCCACTTT. Protein: CASSPSPSRVGSPLHF.

The CDR3 protein is CASSSDRAREKLFF. CDR3 in DNA: TGTGCCAGCAGTTCCGACAGGGCGAGGGAAAAACTGTTTTTT. The rearrangement links TRBV28 to TRBJ1-4; 7 nucleotides line up with TRBD1. Per the germline V gene, CDR1 is MDHEN and CDR2 is SYDVKM. This CDR3 is built from 14 residues. The J segment lost 8 bases and the V segment lost 4 bases, leaving 7 bases of the junction unmatched. The full variable domain, in which reference TRBV28 and TRBJ1-4 provide the parts outside the CDR3, is DVKVTQSSRYLVKRTGEKVFLECVQDMDHENMFWYRQDPGLGLRLIYFSYDVKMKEKGDIPEGYSVSREKKERFSLILESASTNQTSMYLCASSSDRAREKLFFGSGTQLSVL.

The chain couples TRBV9 to TRBJ2-7; 11 nucleotides align to TRBD2. Germline-derived CDR1 and CDR2 are SGDLS and YYNGEE. There are 15 residues in the CDR3. The trim removed 3 bases at V and 6 bases at J, leaving 8 bases unmatched. The CDR3 loop reads CASSEGPSGRSEQYF. The CDR3 nucleotides are TGTGCCAGCAGCGAGGGGCCTAGCGGGAGGAGCGAGCAGTACTTC. Full variable domain (remainder filled in from reference TRBV9 and TRBJ2-7): DSGVTQTPKHLITATGQRVTLRCSPRSGDLSVYWYQQSLDQGLQFLIQYYNGEERAKGNILERFSAQQFPDLHSELNLSSLELGDSALYFCASSEGPSGRSEQYFGPGTRLTVT.

This chain uses TRBV28 with TRBJ2-2, with 12 bases matching TRBD1. The V and J ends lost 6 bases and 7 bases, in that order; junction bases with no gene match: 9. Germline V gene data show CDR1 as MDHEN and CDR2 as SYDVKM. The CDR3 spans 16 residues. The DNA of the CDR3 is TGTGCCAGCAGCCTACAAGGGACAGGGGGCCACGGGGAGCTGTTTTTT. It translates to CASSLQGTGGHGELFF.

This clone has a count of ten or more. This chain connects TRBV4-2 to TRBJ2-7; TRBD2 is a possible D gene (6 bases). Per germline, CDR1 LGHNA and CDR2 YNFKEQ. The CDR3 is 15 residues long. Trimming pared 0 bases from V and 7 bases from J, leaving 16 bases between. DNA for the CDR3: TGTGCCAGCAGCCAAGACTGGACTACCGGGGGAGAGCAGTACTTC. Amino acid sequence: CASSQDWTTGGEQYF.

V gene TRBV19 combines with J gene TRBJ2-7; possibly TRBD2 for D (5 bases). V lost 3 bases, J lost 3 bases, and 15 bases lay in between. The germline CDR1 and CDR2 sequences are LNHDA and SQIVND (reference sequence). This CDR3 has 15 amino acids. The CDR3 DNA reads as TGTGCCAGTAGTATCTCATGGGGAGCTCGCTACGAGCAGTACTTC. Its translation is CASSISWGARYEQYF. Full variable domain (remainder filled in from reference TRBV19 and TRBJ2-7): DGGITQSPKYLFRKEGQNVTLSCEQNLNHDAMYWYRQDPGQGLRLIYYSQIVNDFQKGDIAEGYSVSREKKESFPLTVTSAQKNPTAFYLCASSISWGARYEQYFGPGTRLTVT.

This clone was picked up a small number of times. The rearrangement joins TRBV28 to TRBJ2-7, with D maybe TRBD1 (6 bases). CDR3 length: 18 amino acids. V was clipped by 2 bases and J by 3 bases, with 23 bases between them. Germline values: CDR1 MDHEN, CDR2 SYDVKM. The CDR3: CASSLPAGATSPRYEQYF. The CDR3 nucleotides read TGTGCCAGCAGTTTACCTGCAGGGGCTACGAGTCCCCGCTACGAGCAGTACTTC.

CDR3 region: CASSLVWTSGSKGVTGELFF. CDR3 nucleotide sequence: TGTGCCAGCAGCTTAGTTTGGACTAGCGGGAGTAAAGGGGTAACCGGGGAGCTGTTTTTT. The chain recombines TRBV7-6 with TRBJ2-2, with TRBD2 matching over 13 bases. The CDR3 covers 20 residues. Trimming removed 1 base from V and 5 bases from J; junction bases left unmatched: 13. Germline CDR1 reads SGHVS; CDR2 reads FNYEAQ. The full variable domain, with the rest looked up from reference TRBV7-6 and TRBJ2-2, is GAGVSQSPRYKVTKRGQDVALRCDPISGHVSLYWYRQALGQGPEFLTYFNYEAQQDKSGLPNDRFSAERPEGSISTLTIQRTEQRDSAMYRCASSLVWTSGSKGVTGELFFGEGSRLTVL.

This clone was counted a single time. The chain uses TRBV19 and TRBJ2-7, with D maybe TRBD1 (5 bases). This CDR3 contains 14 residues. Germline CDR1 reads LNHDA; CDR2 reads SQIVND (reference sequence). Trimming stripped 5 bases from V and 1 base from J, with 12 bases between. The CDR3 region is CASSPRQYSYEQYF. DNA of the CDR3: TGTGCCAGTAGTCCCCGACAGTATTCCTACGAGCAGTACTTC. The full variable domain, rest sourced from reference TRBV19 and TRBJ2-7, is DGGITQSPKYLFRKEGQNVTLSCEQNLNHDAMYWYRQDPGQGLRLIYYSQIVNDFQKGDIAEGYSVSREKKESFPLTVTSAQKNPTAFYLCASSPRQYSYEQYFGPGTRLTVT.

The chain joins TRBV29-1 to TRBJ2-5; weak D call: TRBD2 (5 bases). The CDR3 totals 13 residues. V lost 1 base and J 4 bases, leaving 10 bases between the germline ends. Looked up from germline, CDR1 is SQVTM and CDR2 is ANQGSEA. CDR3 protein: CSVEGGLGETQYF. CDR3 sequence (DNA): TGCAGCGTTGAAGGAGGGTTGGGAGAGACCCAGTACTTC.

This clone was seen a few times. CDR3 protein: CSVGTGDYGYTF. As DNA, the CDR3 is TGCAGCGTTGGTACGGGGGACTATGGCTACACCTTC. The chain carries TRBV29-1 and TRBJ1-2; D might be TRBD1 (5 bases). This CDR3 is 12 amino acids long. Germline V CDR1 and CDR2: SQVTM, ANQGSEA. Trimming removed 4 bases at V and 3 bases at J, with 9 bases between.

The chain joins TRBV28 to TRBJ1-2; 7 nucleotides match TRBD1. This CDR3 is built from 14 residues. With V trimmed by 2 bases and J by 3 bases, 3 bases remained unmatched. Germline-derived CDR1 and CDR2 are MDHEN and SYDVKM. CDR3 protein: CASSLSRGDYGYTF. CDR3 in DNA: TGTGCCAGCAGTTTAAGCAGGGGGGACTATGGCTACACCTTC.

The chain recombines TRBV20-1 with TRBJ1-3; D not certain. V dropped 6 bases and J dropped 4 bases, with 7 bases sitting between them. Germline CDR1 and CDR2: DFQATT and SNEGSKA (reference sequence). This CDR3 contains 11 residues. CDR3 amino acids: CSALLGNTIYF. As DNA, the CDR3 is TGCAGTGCCTTATTAGGAAACACCATATATTTT.

The J gene is TRBJ2-1, the V gene TRBV7-2, with TRBD2 matching 12 bases. This CDR3 spans 15 amino acids. With V trimmed by 5 bases and J by 6 bases, 5 bases remained unmatched. Germline V gene sequence: CDR1 SGHTA, CDR2 FQGNSA. The CDR3 nucleotides read TGTGCCAGCAGCGTTACTAGCGGGGGGTTCAATGAGCAGTTCTTC. Amino acids: CASSVTSGGFNEQFF.

This clone occurred a few times. The chain recombines TRBV19 with TRBJ1-2; TRBD1 is a possible D gene (6 bases). V lost 6 bases and J lost 11, with 19 bases in between. The CDR3 contains 13 residues. CDR1 and CDR2 (germline): LNHDA, SQIVND (reference sequence). In DNA, the CDR3 is TGTGCCAGTAGACTCCAGGGGAACTTCGGGTACACCTTC. Translation: CASRLQGNFGYTF.

V is TRBV5-1 and J is TRBJ1-5; the D gene is possibly TRBD1 (6 bases). CDR1 SGHRS and CDR2 YFSETQ come from the germline V gene. This CDR3 spans 17 amino acids. Trimming took off 0 bases at V and 0 bases at J, with 13 bases between the two ends. The CDR3 spells CASSLAGGHYSNQPQHF. The CDR3 DNA sequence: TGCGCCAGCAGCTTGGCCGGGGGGCACTATAGCAATCAGCCCCAGCATTTT.